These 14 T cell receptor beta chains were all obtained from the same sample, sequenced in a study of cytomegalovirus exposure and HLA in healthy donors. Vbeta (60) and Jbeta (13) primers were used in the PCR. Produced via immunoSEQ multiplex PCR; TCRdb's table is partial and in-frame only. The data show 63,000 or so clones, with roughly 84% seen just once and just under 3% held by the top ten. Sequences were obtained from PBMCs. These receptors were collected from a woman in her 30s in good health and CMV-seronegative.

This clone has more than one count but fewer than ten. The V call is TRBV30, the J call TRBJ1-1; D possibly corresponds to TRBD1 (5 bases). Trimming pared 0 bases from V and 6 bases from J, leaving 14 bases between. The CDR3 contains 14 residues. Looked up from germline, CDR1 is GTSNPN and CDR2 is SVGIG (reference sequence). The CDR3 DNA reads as TGTGCCTGGAGTGTGATCTTTGCGGGGGCTGAAGCTTTCTTT. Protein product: CAWSVIFAGAEAFF.

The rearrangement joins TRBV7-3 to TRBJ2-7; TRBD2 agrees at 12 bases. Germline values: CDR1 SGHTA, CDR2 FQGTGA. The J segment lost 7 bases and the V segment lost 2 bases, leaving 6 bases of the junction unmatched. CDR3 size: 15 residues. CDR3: CASSLLAGGVNEQYV. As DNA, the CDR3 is TGTGCCAGCAGCTTACTAGCGGGAGGGGTTAATGAGCAGTACGTC.

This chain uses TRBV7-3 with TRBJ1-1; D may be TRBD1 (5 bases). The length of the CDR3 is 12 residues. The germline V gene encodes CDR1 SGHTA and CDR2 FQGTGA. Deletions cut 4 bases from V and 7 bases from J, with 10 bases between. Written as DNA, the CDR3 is TGTGCCAGCAGCTCGACAGTCGGTGAAGCTTTCTTT. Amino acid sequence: CASSSTVGEAFF.

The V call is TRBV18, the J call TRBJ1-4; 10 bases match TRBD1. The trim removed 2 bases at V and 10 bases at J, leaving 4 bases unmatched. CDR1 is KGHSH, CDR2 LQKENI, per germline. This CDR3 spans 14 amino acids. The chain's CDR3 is CASSPEDRGRKLFF. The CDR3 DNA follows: TGTGCCAGCTCACCAGAGGACAGGGGGAGAAAACTGTTTTTT. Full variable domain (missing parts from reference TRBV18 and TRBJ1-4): NAGVMQNPRHLVRRRGQEARLRCSPMKGHSHVYWYRQLPEEGLKFMVYLQKENIIDESGMPKERFSAEFPKEGPSILRIQQVVRGDSAAYFCASSPEDRGRKLFFGSGTQLSVL.

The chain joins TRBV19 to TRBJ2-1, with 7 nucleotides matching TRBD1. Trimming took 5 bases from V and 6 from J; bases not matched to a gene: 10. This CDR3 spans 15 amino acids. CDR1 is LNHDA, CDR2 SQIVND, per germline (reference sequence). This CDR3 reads CASSPDRTKGNEQFF. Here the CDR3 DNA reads TGTGCCAGTAGTCCGGACAGGACCAAGGGCAATGAGCAGTTCTTC.

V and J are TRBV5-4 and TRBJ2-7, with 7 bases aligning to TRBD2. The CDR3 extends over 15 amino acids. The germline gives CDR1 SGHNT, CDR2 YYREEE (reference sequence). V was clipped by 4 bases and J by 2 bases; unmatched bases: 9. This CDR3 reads CASSQSGGGAYEQYF. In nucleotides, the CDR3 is TGTGCCAGCAGCCAGTCCGGTGGGGGGGCCTACGAGCAGTACTTC.

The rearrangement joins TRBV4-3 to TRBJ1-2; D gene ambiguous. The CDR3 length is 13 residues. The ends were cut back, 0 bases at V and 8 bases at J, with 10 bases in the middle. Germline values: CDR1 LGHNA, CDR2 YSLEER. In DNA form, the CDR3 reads TGCGCCAGCAGCCAAGAAACGGCCGGGGGCTACACCTTC. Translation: CASSQETAGGYTF.

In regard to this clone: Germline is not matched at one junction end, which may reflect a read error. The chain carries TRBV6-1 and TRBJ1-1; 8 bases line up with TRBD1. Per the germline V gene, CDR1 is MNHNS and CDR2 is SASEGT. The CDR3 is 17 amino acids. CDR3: CASREDRGELFNTEAFF. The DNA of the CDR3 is TGTGCCAGCAGGGAAGACAGGGGCGAATTATTTAACACTGAAGCTTTCTTT.

CDR3 coding DNA: TGCGCCAGCAGCGACCCTTGGGGGACAGGGACCCACGAGCAGTACGTC. This encodes CASSDPWGTGTHEQYV. The rearrangement joins TRBV5-1 to TRBJ2-7; 9 bases are a match to TRBD1. The ends lost 4 bases at V and 5 bases at J; junction bases unmatched: 13. From germline, CDR1 is SGHRS and CDR2 YFSETQ. The CDR3 extends over 16 amino acids.

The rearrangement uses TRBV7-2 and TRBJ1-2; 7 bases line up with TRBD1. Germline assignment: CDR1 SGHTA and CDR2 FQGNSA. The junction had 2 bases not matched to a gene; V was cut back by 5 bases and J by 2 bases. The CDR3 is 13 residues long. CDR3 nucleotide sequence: TGTGCCAGCAGCCCGGGACAGAACTATGGCTACACCTTC. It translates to CASSPGQNYGYTF. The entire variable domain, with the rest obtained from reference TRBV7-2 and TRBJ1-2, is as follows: GAGVSQSPSNKVTEKGKDVELRCDPISGHTALYWYRQSLGQGLEFLIYFQGNSAPDKSGLPSDRFSAERTGGSVSTLTIQRTQQEDSAVYLCASSPGQNYGYTFGSGTRLTVV.

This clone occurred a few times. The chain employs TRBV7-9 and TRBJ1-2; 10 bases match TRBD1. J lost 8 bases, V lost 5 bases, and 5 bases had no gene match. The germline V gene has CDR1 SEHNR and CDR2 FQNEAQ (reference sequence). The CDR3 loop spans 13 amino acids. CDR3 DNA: TGTGCCAGCAGCCCCGGACAGGGGGAAGGCTACACCTTC. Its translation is CASSPGQGEGYTF.

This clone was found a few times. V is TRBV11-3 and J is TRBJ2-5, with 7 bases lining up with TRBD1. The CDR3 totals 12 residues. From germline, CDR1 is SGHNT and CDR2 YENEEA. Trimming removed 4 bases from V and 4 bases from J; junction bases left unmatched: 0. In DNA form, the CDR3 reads TGTGCCAGCAGCTACAGGGGAGAGACCCAGTACTTC. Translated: CASSYRGETQYF.

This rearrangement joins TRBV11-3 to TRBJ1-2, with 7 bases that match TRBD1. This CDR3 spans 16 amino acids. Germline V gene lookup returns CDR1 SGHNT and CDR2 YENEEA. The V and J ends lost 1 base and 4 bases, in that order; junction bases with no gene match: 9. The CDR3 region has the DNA TGTGCCAGCAGCTTAGTCGGGGGAGCAGGGGGCTATGGCTACACCTTC. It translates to CASSLVGGAGGYGYTF.

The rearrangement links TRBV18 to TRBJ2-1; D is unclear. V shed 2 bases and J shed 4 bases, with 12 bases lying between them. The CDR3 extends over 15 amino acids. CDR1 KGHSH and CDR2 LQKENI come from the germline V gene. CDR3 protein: CASSPITDRYNEQFF. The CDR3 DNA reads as TGTGCCAGCTCACCAATAACAGATAGATACAATGAGCAGTTCTTC.